A single TCR beta chain is shown here with its context. What it binds is unknown. The data were taken from a study of cytomegalovirus exposure and HLA in healthy donors. Study outcomes and limitations: The study flagged some 170 TCR beta chains as cytomegalovirus-associated.

PCR was performed using 60 Vbeta and 13 Jbeta primers. Data came from immunoSEQ multiplex PCR; TCRdb stores just in-frame clones and leaves some out. The sample gives about 120,000 clones, roughly 78% of which show up once; over 2% is in the top ten. This CDR3 region has 18 residues. V lost 2 bases to trimming and J lost 2 bases; unmatched junction nucleotides: 10. Per the germline V gene, CDR1 is SEHNR and CDR2 is FQNEAQ (reference sequence). Specimen: PBMCs. The chain combines TRBV7-9 with TRBJ2-4, with TRBD2 matching 9 bases. The receptor was derived from a man aged 25-45 years in good health and CMV-seronegative. The CDR3 nucleotides are TGTGCCAGCAGCTTATATTTTGGTAGCGGGAGAACCAAAAACATTCAGTACTTC. Amino acid sequence: CASSLYFGSGRTKNIQYF.